The TCR beta chain described here comes from a study of CD8 T cells in ankylosing spondylitis. Study observations and caveats: Matched ankylosing spondylitis synovial fluid reportedly contained a significantly enriched population of disease-linked clones. Clones linked to the disease showed a CD8+ phenotype. They occurred at relatively low frequencies in peripheral blood. Blood of patients with ankylosing spondylitis appeared to be characterized by a TCR beta motif of seven or eight highly homologous variants.

With molecular barcodes, quantitative 5'-RACE was used to make the TCR beta libraries. TCRdb recomputed calls from the 5' RACE reads with MiXCR, one row per CDR3 protein. The sample consists of hundreds of thousands of distinct CDR3 sequences, 12% of them appearing once. This clonotype was observed a handful of times. Its specificity is not known. CDR1 is MDHEN and CDR2 is SYDVKM in the germline V gene. The CDR3 is 15 amino acids. Deletions cut 6 bases from V and 3 bases from J, with 15 bases between. Input material: blood, either unsorted or a sorted T cell fraction (not recorded which). The clonotype was recovered from a male donor with ankylosing spondylitis. The chain joins TRBV28 to TRBJ1-3; D is perhaps TRBD1 (5 bases). The CDR3 protein is CASSRRLGGGNTIYF. CDR3 in DNA: TGTGCCAGCAGCCGGAGACTTGGGGGTGGAAACACCATATATTTT.